The 16 T cell receptor beta chains below were found in one sample sequenced in a study of cytomegalovirus exposure and HLA in healthy donors. This table comes from immunoSEQ multiplex PCR, and its TCRdb copy is limited to in-frame clones, with some not included. The sample comprises roughly 73,000 clones, 90% to 95% of which are singletons, and about 3.5% rests with the top ten. The sample comprised PBMCs. The receptor source for this set is a man between 18 and 35 years old in good health and CMV-seronegative.

The chain couples TRBV6-1 to TRBJ2-5, with D perhaps matching TRBD2 (6 bases). CDR1 MNHNS and CDR2 SASEGT come from the germline V gene. Trimming cost V 2 bases and J 5 bases, with 12 bases left between them. This CDR3 contains 14 residues. CDR3 region: CASSETAGSETQYF. The CDR3 DNA is TGTGCCAGCAGTGAAACGGCGGGGAGCGAGACCCAGTACTTC.

This clone occurred once. The rearrangement links TRBV7-9 to TRBJ2-7; tentatively, D is TRBD1 (5 bases). The CDR3 spans 15 residues. The ends were cut back, 1 base at V and 2 bases at J, with 12 bases in the middle. From germline, CDR1 is SEHNR and CDR2 FQNEAQ (reference sequence). CDR3 bases: TGTGCCAGCAGCTTAGAAGGTGGGGCCACCTACGAGCAGTACTTC. Protein product: CASSLEGGATYEQYF.

The chain couples TRBV7-9 to TRBJ2-3, with D perhaps matching TRBD1 (5 bases). The V and J ends lost 3 bases and 4 bases respectively, with 11 bases between them. This CDR3 contains 14 residues. Germline V gene sequence: CDR1 SEHNR, CDR2 FQNEAQ (reference sequence). The CDR3 nucleotides are TGTGCCAGCAGCTTCGACAGAGACTCAGATACGCAGTATTTT. Translating gives CASSFDRDSDTQYF.

The V and J genes are TRBV5-1 and TRBJ1-2, with TRBD1 matching over 8 bases. This CDR3 is 14 amino acids long. Trimming took 4 bases from V and 8 from J; bases not matched to a gene: 10. Germline V gives CDR1 SGHRS, CDR2 YFSETQ. The CDR3 protein is CASSHGQGLGGYTF. CDR3 bases: TGCGCCAGCAGCCATGGACAGGGATTGGGCGGCTACACCTTC.

The chain recombines TRBV10-2 with TRBJ2-1; 9 bases agree with TRBD2. Looked up from germline, CDR1 is WSHSY and CDR2 is SAAADI. V shed 8 bases and J 6 bases; nucleotides not matched to a gene: 8. There are 14 residues in the CDR3. CDR3 residues: CASRASGVRNEQFF. In nucleotides, the CDR3 is TGCGCCAGCCGGGCTAGCGGGGTTCGCAATGAGCAGTTCTTC.

This chain joins TRBV5-6 and TRBJ1-1; D is ambiguous. The CDR3 loop spans 12 amino acids. Trimming took off 4 bases at V and 5 bases at J, with 9 bases between the two ends. Germline assignment: CDR1 SGHDT and CDR2 YYEEEE. CDR3 sequence (DNA): TGTGCCAGCAGCGAGGGAGGGACTGAAGCTTTCTTT. Its translation is CASSEGGTEAFF. The entire variable domain, with the rest obtained from reference TRBV5-6 and TRBJ1-1, is as follows: DAGVTQSPTHLIKTRGQQVTLRCSPKSGHDTVSWYQQALGQGPQFIFQYYEEEERQRGNFPDRFSGHQFPNYSSELNVNALLLGDSALYLCASSEGGTEAFFGQGTRLTVV.

V is TRBV20-1 and J is TRBJ2-3, with unresolved D. Trimming left V 3 bases short and J 4 bases short, with 5 bases between. This CDR3 has 11 amino acids. Germline V gene sequence: CDR1 DFQATT, CDR2 SNEGSKA (reference sequence). CDR3 protein: CSARSADTQYF. Here the CDR3 DNA reads TGCAGTGCTAGGAGTGCAGATACGCAGTATTTT.

The rearrangement uses TRBV14 and TRBJ1-1; weak D call: TRBD1 (5 bases). Trimming took 0 bases from V and 4 from J, leaving 18 bases between them. Germline V gene lookup returns CDR1 SGHDN and CDR2 FVKESK. The CDR3 contains 17 residues. Here the CDR3 reads CASSQDWLGPLFTEAFF. CDR3 DNA: TGTGCCAGCAGCCAAGATTGGTTGGGGCCCCTTTTCACTGAAGCTTTCTTT.

The chain carries TRBV6-6 and TRBJ1-1, with D unclear. Trimming removed 7 bases at V and 1 base at J, with 4 bases between. Germline lookup yields CDR1 MNHNY and CDR2 SVGAGI (reference sequence). CDR3 length equals 11 residues. The CDR3 sequence: CASTGNTEAFF. DNA for the CDR3: TGTGCCAGCACGGGGAACACTGAAGCTTTCTTT.

This chain uses TRBV15 with TRBJ1-2; no clear D gene. CDR3 length: 16 amino acids. Germline CDR1 LNHNV, CDR2 YYDKDF (reference sequence). Between the trimmed V and J ends, which lost 3 bases and 2 bases, there was a span of 16 bases. The CDR3 DNA reads as TGTGCCACCAGCAGGCCGGAGGAGGTGCCAAACTATGGCTACACCTTC. Translating gives CATSRPEEVPNYGYTF. The full variable domain, completed using reference TRBV15 and TRBJ1-2, is DAMVIQNPRYQVTQFGKPVTLSCSQTLNHNVMYWYQQKSSQAPKLLFHYYDKDFNNEADTPDNFQSRRPNTSFCFLDIRSPGLGDTAMYLCATSRPEEVPNYGYTFGSGTRLTVV.

The chain combines TRBV28 with TRBJ1-5; 7 bases map to TRBD1. Germline assignment: CDR1 MDHEN and CDR2 SYDVKM. The CDR3 has 14 residues. After removal of 3 bases from V and 5 bases from J, the junction contained 4 bases not matched to a gene. The CDR3 loop is CASSFGQGDQPQHF. CDR3 bases: TGTGCCAGCAGTTTCGGTCAGGGGGATCAGCCCCAGCATTTT. The full variable domain, with the rest looked up from reference TRBV28 and TRBJ1-5, is DVKVTQSSRYLVKRTGEKVFLECVQDMDHENMFWYRQDPGLGLRLIYFSYDVKMKEKGDIPEGYSVSREKKERFSLILESASTNQTSMYLCASSFGQGDQPQHFGDGTRLSIL.

The chain employs TRBV6-4 and TRBJ2-5; D gene unclear. Germline-derived CDR1 and CDR2 are MRHNA and SNTAGT. The CDR3 contains 13 residues. Deletions cut 6 bases from V and 5 bases from J, with 13 bases between. Here the CDR3 DNA reads TGTGCCAGCAGCCCTCAGGCGCACGAGACCCAGTACTTC. Amino acid sequence: CASSPQAHETQYF.

The rearrangement links TRBV27 to TRBJ1-4, with TRBD1 as a possible D gene (5 bases). Germline V gene sequence: CDR1 MNHEY, CDR2 SMNVEV (reference sequence). V was shortened by 6 bases and J by 4 bases, with 12 bases between the two germline ends. The CDR3 is 14 residues long. This chain's CDR3 is CASSATGINEKLFF. The DNA for the CDR3 is TGTGCCAGCAGCGCCACAGGAATTAATGAAAAACTGTTTTTT.

The rearrangement joins TRBV6-6 to TRBJ2-7; weak D call: TRBD1 (6 bases). The V end was cut by 4 bases, the J end by 4 bases, with 8 bases between. The CDR3 is made up of 12 amino acids. The germline gives CDR1 MNHNY, CDR2 SVGAGI (reference sequence). CDR3 sequence reads: CASSWDNYEQYF. CDR3 nucleotides: TGTGCCAGCAGTTGGGACAATTACGAGCAGTACTTC.

V is TRBV2 and J is TRBJ2-7, with D tentatively TRBD1 (6 bases). V was shortened by 6 bases and J by 4 bases, with 19 bases between the two germline ends. The CDR3 is 15 residues long. Germline loops: CDR1 SNHLY, CDR2 FYNNEI. The CDR3 spells CASSLLAQGYYEQYF. The CDR3 DNA sequence: TGTGCCAGCAGCCTCCTCGCACAGGGATATTACGAGCAGTACTTC.

As concerns this clone: Other DNA sequences of this sample code for an identical CDR3. The V and J genes are TRBV29-1 and TRBJ1-6, with a weak D call TRBD1 (5 bases). Per germline, CDR1 SQVTM and CDR2 ANQGSEA. V lost 6 bases to trimming and J lost 1 base, with 25 bases between them. This CDR3 spans 19 amino acids. In DNA, the CDR3 is TGCAGCGTCCTGAGCCTGACACCGGGGGGTCTGTCCTATAATTCACCCCTCCACTTT. Its protein product is CSVLSLTPGGLSYNSPLHF.